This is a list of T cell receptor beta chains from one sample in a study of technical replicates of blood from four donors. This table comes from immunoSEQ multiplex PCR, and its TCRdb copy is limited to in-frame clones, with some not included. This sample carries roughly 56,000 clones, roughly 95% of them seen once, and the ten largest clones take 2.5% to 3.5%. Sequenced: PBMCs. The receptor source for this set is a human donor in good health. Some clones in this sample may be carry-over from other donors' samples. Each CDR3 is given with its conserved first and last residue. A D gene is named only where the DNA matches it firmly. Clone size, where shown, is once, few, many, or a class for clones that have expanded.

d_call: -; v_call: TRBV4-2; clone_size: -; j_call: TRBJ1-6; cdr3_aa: CASSQPDIRGSLDNSPLHF; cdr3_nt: TGTGCCAGCAGCCAACCTGACATAAGAGGGTCTTTGGACAATTCACCCCTCCACTTT
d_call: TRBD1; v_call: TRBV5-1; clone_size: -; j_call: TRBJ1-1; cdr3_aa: CASSSGQGAQNTEAFF; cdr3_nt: TGCGCCAGCAGTTCAGGGCAGGGGGCGCAGAACACTGAAGCTTTCTTT
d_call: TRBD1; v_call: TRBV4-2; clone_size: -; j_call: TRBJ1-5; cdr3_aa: CASSQGGGGNQPQHF; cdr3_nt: TGTGCCAGCAGCCAAGGAGGGGGCGGCAATCAGCCCCAGCATTTT
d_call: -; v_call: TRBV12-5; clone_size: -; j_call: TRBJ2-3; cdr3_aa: CASLSGGADTQYF; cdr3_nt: TGTGCTAGTTTAAGCGGAGGGGCAGATACGCAGTATTTT
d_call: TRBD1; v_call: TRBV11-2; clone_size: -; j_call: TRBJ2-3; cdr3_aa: CASSQTGLPTDTQYF; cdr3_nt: TGTGCCAGCAGCCAGACAGGGCTTCCCACAGATACGCAGTATTTT
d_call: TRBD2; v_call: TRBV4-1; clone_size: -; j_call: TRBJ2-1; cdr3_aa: CASSQVDLGLAGNEQFF; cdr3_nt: TGCGCCAGCAGCCAAGTAGACTTAGGACTAGCGGGCAATGAGCAGTTCTTC
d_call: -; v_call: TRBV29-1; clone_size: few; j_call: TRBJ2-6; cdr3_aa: CKGRGLRSGANVLTF; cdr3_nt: TGCAAAGGAAGGGGGTTACGCTCTGGGGCCAACGTCCTGACTTTC
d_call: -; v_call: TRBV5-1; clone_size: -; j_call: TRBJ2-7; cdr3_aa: CASSSQGAEQYF; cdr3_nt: TGCGCCAGCAGCTCACAGGGTGCCGAGCAGTACTTC
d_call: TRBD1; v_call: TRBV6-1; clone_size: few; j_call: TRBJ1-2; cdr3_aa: CASSEGQNYGYTF; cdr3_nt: TGTGCCAGCAGCGAGGGACAGAACTATGGCTACACCTTC
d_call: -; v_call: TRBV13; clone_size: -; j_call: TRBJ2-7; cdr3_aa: CASSLGRPYEQYF; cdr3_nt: TGTGCCAGCAGCTTAGGCCGTCCCTACGAGCAGTACTTC
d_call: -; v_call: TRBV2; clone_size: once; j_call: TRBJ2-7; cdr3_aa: CASRKGSGVSYEQYF; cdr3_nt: TGTGCCAGCAGGAAGGGTAGCGGAGTGTCCTACGAGCAGTACTTC
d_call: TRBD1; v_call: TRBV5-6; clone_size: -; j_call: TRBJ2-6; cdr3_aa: CASDRQGSGANVLTF; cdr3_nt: TGTGCCAGCGACCGACAGGGCTCTGGGGCCAACGTCCTGACTTTC
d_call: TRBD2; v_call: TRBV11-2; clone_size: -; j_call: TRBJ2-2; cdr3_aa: CASRPYLAGGTNTGELFF; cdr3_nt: TGTGCCAGCAGACCCTACCTAGCGGGGGGAACCAACACCGGGGAGCTGTTTTTT
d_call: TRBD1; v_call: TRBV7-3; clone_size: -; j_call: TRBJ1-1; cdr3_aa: CASSSDGQGKAFF; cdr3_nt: TGTGCCAGCAGCTCCGACGGACAGGGCAAAGCTTTCTTT
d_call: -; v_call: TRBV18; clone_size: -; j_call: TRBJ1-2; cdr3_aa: CASSPLKEGSYGYTF; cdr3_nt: TGTGCCAGCTCACCACTTAAAGAGGGATCGTATGGCTACACCTTC
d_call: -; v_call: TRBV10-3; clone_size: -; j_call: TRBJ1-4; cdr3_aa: CAISPGEKLFF; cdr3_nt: TGTGCCATCAGCCCAGGTGAAAAACTGTTTTTT
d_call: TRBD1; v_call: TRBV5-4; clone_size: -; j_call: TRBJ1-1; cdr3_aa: CASSEATGGGTEAFF; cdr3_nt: TGTGCCAGCAGCGAGGCTACAGGGGGCGGCACTGAAGCTTTCTTT
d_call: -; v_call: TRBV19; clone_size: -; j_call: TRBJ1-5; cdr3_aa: CASRSGDYQPQHF; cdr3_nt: TGTGCCAGTAGAAGCGGAGATTATCAGCCCCAGCATTTT
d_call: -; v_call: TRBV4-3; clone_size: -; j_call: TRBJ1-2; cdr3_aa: CASSQERQPYGYTF; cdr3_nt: TGCGCCAGCAGCCAGGAGAGACAGCCCTATGGCTACACCTTC
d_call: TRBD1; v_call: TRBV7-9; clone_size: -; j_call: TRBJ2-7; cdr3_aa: CASSPGTGATYEQYF; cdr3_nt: TGTGCCAGCAGCCCCGGGACAGGGGCAACCTACGAGCAGTACTTC
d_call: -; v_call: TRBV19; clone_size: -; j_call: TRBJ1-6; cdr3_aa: CASRVSDSPLHF; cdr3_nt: TGTGCCAGTAGGGTATCGGATTCACCCCTCCACTTT
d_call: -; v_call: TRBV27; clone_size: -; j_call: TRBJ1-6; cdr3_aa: CASSFLGGVENSPLHF; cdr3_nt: TGTGCCAGCAGTTTCTTGGGAGGGGTTGAGAATTCACCCCTCCACTTT
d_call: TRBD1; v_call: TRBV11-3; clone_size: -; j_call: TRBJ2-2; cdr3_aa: CASRPGQGDTGELFF; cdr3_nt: TGTGCCAGCAGACCGGGACAGGGGGACACCGGGGAGCTGTTTTTT
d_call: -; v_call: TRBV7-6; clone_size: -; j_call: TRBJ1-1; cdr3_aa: CASSSVQQGLGEAFF; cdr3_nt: TGTGCCAGCAGCTCGGTACAACAGGGATTAGGTGAAGCTTTCTTT
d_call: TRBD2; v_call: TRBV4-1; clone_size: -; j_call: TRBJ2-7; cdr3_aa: CASSQDWREGLEQYF; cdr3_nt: TGCGCCAGCAGCCAAGATTGGCGGGAGGGCCTCGAGCAGTACTTC
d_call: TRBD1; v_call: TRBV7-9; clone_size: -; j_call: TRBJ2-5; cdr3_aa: CASSFQGAGETQYF; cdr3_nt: TGTGCCAGCAGCTTTCAGGGGGCGGGGGAGACCCAGTACTTC
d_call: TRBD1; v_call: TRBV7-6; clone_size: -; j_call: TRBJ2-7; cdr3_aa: CASSLAPGQGYEQYF; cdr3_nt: TGTGCCAGCAGCTTAGCTCCGGGACAGGGGTACGAGCAGTACTTC
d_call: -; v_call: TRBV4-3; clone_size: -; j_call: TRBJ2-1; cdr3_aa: CASSPRVRGDNEQFF; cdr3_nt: TGCGCCAGCAGCCCGAGGGTTCGCGGGGACAATGAGCAGTTCTTC
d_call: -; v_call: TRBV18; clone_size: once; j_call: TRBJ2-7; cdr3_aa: CASSQQGSTQYF; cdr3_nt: TGTGCCAGCTCCCAACAGGGTTCGACGCAGTACTTC
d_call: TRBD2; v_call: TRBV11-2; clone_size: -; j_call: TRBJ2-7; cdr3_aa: CASSLGQAGGWHTYEQYF; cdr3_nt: TGTGCCAGCAGCTTAGGTCAGGCGGGAGGGTGGCACACCTACGAGCAGTACTTC
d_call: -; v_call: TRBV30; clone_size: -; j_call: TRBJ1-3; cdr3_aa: CAWNPGNLRGNTIYF; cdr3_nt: TGTGCCTGGAACCCCGGTAATCTCCGCGGAAACACCATATATTTT
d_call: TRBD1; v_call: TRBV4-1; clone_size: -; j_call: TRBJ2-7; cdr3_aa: CASSQDSGDLGQGPLEQYF; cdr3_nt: TGCGCCAGCAGCCAAGACAGCGGAGACTTAGGACAGGGCCCCCTCGAGCAGTACTTC
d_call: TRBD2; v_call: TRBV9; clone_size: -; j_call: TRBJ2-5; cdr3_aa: CASRKSGRKQETQYF; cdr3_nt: TGTGCCAGCAGAAAAAGCGGGAGAAAACAAGAGACCCAGTACTTC
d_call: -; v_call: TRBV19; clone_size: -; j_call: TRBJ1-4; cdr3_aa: CASTTSGIATEKLFF; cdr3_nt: TGTGCCAGTACTACCTCCGGGATCGCGACAGAAAAACTGTTTTTT
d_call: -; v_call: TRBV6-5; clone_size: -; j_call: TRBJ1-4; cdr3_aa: CASSYSQLPNEKLFF; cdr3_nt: TGTGCCAGCAGTTACTCGCAACTCCCTAATGAAAAACTGTTTTTT
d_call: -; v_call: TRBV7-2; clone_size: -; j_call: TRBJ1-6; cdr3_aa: CASSLDQSRADNSPLHF; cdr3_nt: TGTGCCAGCAGCTTAGATCAAAGCAGGGCCGATAATTCACCCCTCCACTTT
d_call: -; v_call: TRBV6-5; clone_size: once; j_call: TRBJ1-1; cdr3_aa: CASSNNFWSGTEAFF; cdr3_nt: TGTGCCAGCAGTAACAACTTCTGGTCGGGCACTGAAGCTTTCTTT
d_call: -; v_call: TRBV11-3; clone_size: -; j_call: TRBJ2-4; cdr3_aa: CASSLEGAGMGDF; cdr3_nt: TGTGCCAGCAGCTTAGAAGGGGCGGGGATGGGGGACTTC
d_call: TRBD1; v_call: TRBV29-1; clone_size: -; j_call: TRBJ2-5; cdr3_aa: CSVGQGLRETQYF; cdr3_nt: TGCAGCGTCGGACAGGGATTGCGAGAGACCCAGTACTTC
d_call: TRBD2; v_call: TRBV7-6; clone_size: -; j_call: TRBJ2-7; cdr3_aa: CASSLGTSGTYEQYF; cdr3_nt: TGTGCCAGCAGCTTAGGGACTAGCGGAACCTACGAGCAGTACTTC
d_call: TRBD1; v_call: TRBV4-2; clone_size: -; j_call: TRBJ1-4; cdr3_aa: CASSQKPGQGPRGDEKLFF; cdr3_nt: TGTGCCAGCAGCCAGAAACCGGGACAGGGGCCTAGGGGGGATGAAAAACTGTTTTTT
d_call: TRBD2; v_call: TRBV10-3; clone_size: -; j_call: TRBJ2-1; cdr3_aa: CAISLSGGAVDEQFF; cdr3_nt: TGTGCCATCAGCCTAAGCGGGGGGGCCGTTGATGAGCAGTTCTTC
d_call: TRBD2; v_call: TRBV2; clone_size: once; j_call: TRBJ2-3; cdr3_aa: CASTFQGGDADTQYF; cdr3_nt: TGTGCCAGCACCTTCCAGGGAGGGGACGCAGATACGCAGTATTTT
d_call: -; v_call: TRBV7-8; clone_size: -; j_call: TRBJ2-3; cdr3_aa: CASSYTGGPNTDTQYF; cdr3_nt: TGTGCCAGCAGTTATACCGGGGGGCCAAACACAGATACGCAGTATTTT
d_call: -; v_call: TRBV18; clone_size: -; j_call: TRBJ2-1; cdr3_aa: CASSGTPTGEQFF; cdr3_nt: TGTGCCAGCTCCGGGACTCCCACAGGCGAGCAGTTCTTC
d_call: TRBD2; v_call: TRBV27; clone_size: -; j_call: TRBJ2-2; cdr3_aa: CASSRAGLTYDTGELFF; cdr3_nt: TGTGCCAGCAGCCGAGCGGGACTGACTTACGACACCGGGGAGCTGTTTTTT
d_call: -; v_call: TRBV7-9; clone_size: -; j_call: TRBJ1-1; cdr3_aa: CASSLPGDTEAFF; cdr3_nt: TGTGCCAGCAGCTTGCCAGGGGACACTGAAGCTTTCTTT
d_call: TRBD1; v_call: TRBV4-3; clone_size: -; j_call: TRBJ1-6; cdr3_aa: CASSQGTGNSPLHF; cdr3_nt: TGCGCCAGCAGCCAGGGGACAGGGAATTCACCCCTCCACTTT
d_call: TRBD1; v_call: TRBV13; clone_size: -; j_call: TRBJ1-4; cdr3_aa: CASSLRPGQHNEKLFF; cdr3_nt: TGTGCCAGCAGCTTAAGACCGGGACAGCATAATGAAAAACTGTTTTTT
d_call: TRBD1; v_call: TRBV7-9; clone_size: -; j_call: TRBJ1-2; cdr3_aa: CASSLEGTGRNYGYTF; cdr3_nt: TGTGCCAGCAGCTTAGAGGGGACAGGGAGGAACTATGGCTACACCTTC
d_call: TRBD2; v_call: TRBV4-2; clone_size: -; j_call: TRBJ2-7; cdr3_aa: CASSPSGGTSDEQYF; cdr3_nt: TGTGCCAGCAGCCCCAGTGGCGGGACTAGCGACGAGCAGTACTTC
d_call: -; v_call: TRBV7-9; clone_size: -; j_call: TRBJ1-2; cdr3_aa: CASSLSTDKTYGYTF; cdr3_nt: TGTGCCAGCAGCTTAAGTACGGACAAGACTTATGGCTACACCTTC
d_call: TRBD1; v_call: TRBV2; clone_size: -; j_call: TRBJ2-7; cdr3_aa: CASRGQGNEQYF; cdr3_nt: TGTGCCAGCAGAGGACAGGGTAACGAGCAGTACTTC
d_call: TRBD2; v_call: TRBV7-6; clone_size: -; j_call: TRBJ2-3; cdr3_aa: CASSLEAGGTGTQYF; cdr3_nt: TGTGCCAGCAGCTTAGAGGCGGGAGGCACGGGTACGCAGTATTTT
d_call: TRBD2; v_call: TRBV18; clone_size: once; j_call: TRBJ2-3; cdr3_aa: CASSPTGTSGGTQYF; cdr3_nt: TGTGCCAGCTCACCCACCGGGACTAGCGGGGGGACGCAGTATTTT